This is a list of T cell receptor beta chains from one sample in a study of blood T cells in healthy people across ages. TCRdb analysed the 5' RACE reads with MiXCR anew, one entry per CDR3 protein. The sample lists some 850,000 distinct CDR3 sequences; roughly 25% were seen once. These same records also appear under a second study, on T cells of mothers and their children.

Sequencing input: blood. Receptors originate from a boy younger than 18 in good health. Each CDR3 is given without its conserved first and last residue. The order of the fields is V gene, clone size, J gene, D gene, CDR3 protein. The D gene is left open where the match is weak. Clone sizes are given selectively: once, few, many, or a class where the clone is expanded.

V: TRBV19
size: -
J: TRBJ2-3
D: -
CDR3: ASTPPDLDTQY

V: TRBV27
size: -
J: -
D: TRBD1
CDR3: ASSYNLRDSSYEQY

V: TRBV7-2
size: many
J: TRBJ2-1
D: TRBD2
CDR3: ASSQGSGGASEQF

V: TRBV25-1
size: few
J: TRBJ1-4
D: -
CDR3: ASRSDNEKLF

V: TRBV18
size: -
J: TRBJ1-1
D: -
CDR3: ASSTSGGTEAF

V: TRBV10-3
size: -
J: TRBJ1-1
D: -
CDR3: AIGELGKTGNTEAF

V: TRBV12-3/TRBV12-4
size: few
J: TRBJ2-3
D: -
CDR3: ASGGGPPKQDTQY

V: TRBV29-1
size: -
J: TRBJ2-2
D: -
CDR3: TTGELF

V: TRBV28
size: once
J: -
D: -
CDR3: ASSPGRGSRRYNEQF

V: TRBV18
size: -
J: TRBJ1-6
D: -
CDR3: ASSPSGNSPLH